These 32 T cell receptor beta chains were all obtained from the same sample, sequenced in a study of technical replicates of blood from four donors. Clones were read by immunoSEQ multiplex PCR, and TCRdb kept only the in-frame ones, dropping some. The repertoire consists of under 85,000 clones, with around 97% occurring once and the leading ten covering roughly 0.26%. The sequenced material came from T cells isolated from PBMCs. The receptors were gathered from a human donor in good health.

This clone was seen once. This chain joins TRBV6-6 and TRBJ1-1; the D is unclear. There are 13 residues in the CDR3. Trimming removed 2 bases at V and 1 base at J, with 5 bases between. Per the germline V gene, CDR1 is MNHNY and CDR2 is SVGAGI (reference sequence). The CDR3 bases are TGTGCCAGCAGTTACAACGGGAACACTGAAGCTTTCTTT. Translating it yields CASSYNGNTEAFF.

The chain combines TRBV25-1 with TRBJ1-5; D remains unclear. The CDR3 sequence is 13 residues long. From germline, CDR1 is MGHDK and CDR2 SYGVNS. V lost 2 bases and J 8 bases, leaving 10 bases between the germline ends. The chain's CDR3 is CASSEEGVEPQHF. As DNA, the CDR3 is TGTGCCAGCAGTGAAGAGGGTGTAGAGCCCCAGCATTTT.

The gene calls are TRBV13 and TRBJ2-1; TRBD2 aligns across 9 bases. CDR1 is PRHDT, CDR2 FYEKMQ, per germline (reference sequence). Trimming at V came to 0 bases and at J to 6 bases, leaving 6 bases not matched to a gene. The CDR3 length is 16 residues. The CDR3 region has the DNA TGTGCCAGCAGCTTAGGCCGGGGACTAGCAAGCAATGAGCAGTTCTTC. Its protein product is CASSLGRGLASNEQFF.

CDR3 in amino acids: CAIRLDRWAEQYF. CDR3 DNA: TGTGCCATCAGGCTGGACAGGTGGGCCGAGCAGTACTTC. The chain joins TRBV10-3 to TRBJ2-7, with 7 bases fitting TRBD1. The CDR3 runs 13 residues. CDR1 ENHRY and CDR2 SYGVKD come from the germline V gene. V was clipped by 6 bases and J by 6 bases; unmatched bases: 8.

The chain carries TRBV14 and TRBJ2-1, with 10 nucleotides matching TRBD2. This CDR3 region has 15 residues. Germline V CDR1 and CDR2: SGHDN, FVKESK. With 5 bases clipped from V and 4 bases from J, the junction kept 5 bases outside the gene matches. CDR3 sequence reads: CASSALAGVYNEQFF. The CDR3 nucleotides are TGTGCCAGCAGCGCCCTAGCGGGAGTTTACAATGAGCAGTTCTTC.

The CDR3 DNA sequence: TGTGCCAGCAGCCCTTTATACGGTGAAGCTTTCTTT. Translating gives CASSPLYGEAFF. The V gene is TRBV11-3, the J gene TRBJ1-1, with D hard to call. V lost 5 bases and J lost 7, with 11 bases in between. The V gene's germline CDR1 is SGHNT and CDR2 YENEEA. This CDR3 contains 12 residues.

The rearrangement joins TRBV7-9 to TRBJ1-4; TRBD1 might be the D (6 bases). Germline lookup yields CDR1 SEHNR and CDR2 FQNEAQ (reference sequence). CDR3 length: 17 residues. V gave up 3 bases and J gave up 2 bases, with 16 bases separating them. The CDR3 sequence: CASSFITGFSTNEKLFF. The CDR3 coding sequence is TGTGCCAGCAGCTTCATAACAGGGTTCTCGACTAATGAAAAACTGTTTTTT.

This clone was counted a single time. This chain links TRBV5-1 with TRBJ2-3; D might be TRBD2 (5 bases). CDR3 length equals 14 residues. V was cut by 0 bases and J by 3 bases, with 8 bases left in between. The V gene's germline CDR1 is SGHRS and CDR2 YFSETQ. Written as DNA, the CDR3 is TGCGCCAGCAGCTTGGTTCCGGGGACAGATACGCAGTATTTT. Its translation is CASSLVPGTDTQYF.

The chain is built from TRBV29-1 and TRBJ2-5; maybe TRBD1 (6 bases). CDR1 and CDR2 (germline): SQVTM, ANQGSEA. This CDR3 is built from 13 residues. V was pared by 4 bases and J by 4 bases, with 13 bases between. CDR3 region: CSVAVQGGETQYF. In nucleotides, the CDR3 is TGCAGCGTTGCAGTACAGGGCGGAGAGACCCAGTACTTC.

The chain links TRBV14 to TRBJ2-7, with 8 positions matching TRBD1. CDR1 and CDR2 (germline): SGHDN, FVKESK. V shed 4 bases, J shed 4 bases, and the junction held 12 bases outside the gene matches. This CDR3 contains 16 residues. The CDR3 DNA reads TGTGCCAGCAGCCCTCTTATGGGACAGGCAACTTACGAGCAGTACTTC. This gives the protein CASSPLMGQATYEQYF.

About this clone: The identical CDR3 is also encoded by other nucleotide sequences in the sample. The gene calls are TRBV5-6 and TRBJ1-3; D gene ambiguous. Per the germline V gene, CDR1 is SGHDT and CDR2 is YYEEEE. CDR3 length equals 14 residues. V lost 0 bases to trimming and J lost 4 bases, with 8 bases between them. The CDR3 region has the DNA TGTGCCAGCAGCTTGGTAAGCCCCGGAAACACCATATATTTT. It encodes CASSLVSPGNTIYF.

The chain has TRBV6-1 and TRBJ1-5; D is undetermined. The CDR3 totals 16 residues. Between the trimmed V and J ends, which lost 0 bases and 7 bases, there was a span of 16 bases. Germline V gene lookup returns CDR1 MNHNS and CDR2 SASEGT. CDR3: CASSEAGRSLAQPQHF. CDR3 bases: TGTGCCAGCAGTGAAGCAGGGCGGTCCCTAGCACAGCCCCAGCATTTT.

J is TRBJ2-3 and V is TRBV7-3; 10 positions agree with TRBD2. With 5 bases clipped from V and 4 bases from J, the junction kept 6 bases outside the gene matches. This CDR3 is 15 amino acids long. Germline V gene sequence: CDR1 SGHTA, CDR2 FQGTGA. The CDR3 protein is CASSESGRASDTQYF. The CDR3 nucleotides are TGTGCCAGCAGCGAAAGCGGGAGGGCCTCAGATACGCAGTATTTT.

CDR3 coding DNA: TGTGCCAGCAGTTACGGCAGGTTAAAGCCCCAGCATTTT. Protein product: CASSYGRLKPQHF. This rearrangement joins TRBV6-5 to TRBJ1-5; no definite D call. Germline loops: CDR1 MNHEY, CDR2 SVGAGI. This CDR3 spans 13 amino acids. Trimming left V 2 bases short and J 8 bases short, with 10 bases between.

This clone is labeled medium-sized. The CDR3 region is CASSEARGGTGLYEQYF. The CDR3 coding sequence is TGTGCCAGCAGTGAAGCGAGGGGGGGGACAGGGCTCTACGAGCAGTACTTC. The chain combines TRBV6-1 with TRBJ2-7; 9 bases are shared with TRBD1. With V trimmed by 0 bases and J by 3 bases, 9 bases remained unmatched. CDR1 MNHNS and CDR2 SASEGT come from the germline V gene. This CDR3 has 17 amino acids.

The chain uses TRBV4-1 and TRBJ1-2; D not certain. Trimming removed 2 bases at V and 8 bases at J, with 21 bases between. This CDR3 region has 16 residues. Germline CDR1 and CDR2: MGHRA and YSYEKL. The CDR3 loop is CASSQLGRLLDGGYTF. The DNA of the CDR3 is TGCGCCAGCAGCCAACTAGGACGGCTACTAGATGGAGGCTACACCTTC.

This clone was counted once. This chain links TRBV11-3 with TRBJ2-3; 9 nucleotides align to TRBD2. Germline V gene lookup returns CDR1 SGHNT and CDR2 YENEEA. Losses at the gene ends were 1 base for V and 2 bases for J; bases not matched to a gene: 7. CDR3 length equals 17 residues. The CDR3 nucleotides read TGTGCCAGCAGCTTAGTCGGCCTAGCGGGGCCCACAGATACGCAGTATTTT. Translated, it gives CASSLVGLAGPTDTQYF.

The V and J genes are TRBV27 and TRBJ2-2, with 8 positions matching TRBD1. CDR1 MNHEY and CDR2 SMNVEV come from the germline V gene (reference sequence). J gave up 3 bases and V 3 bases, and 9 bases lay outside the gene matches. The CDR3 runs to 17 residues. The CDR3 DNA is TGTGCCAGCAGTTTCCCCAGGGGGCTAGGCGACACCGGGGAGCTGTTTTTT. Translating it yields CASSFPRGLGDTGELFF.

The CDR3 region is CASSLVGTGGDGYTF. The CDR3 nucleotides read TGCGCCAGCAGCTTGGTCGGAACAGGGGGGGATGGCTACACCTTC. The V call is TRBV5-1, the J call TRBJ1-2; 8 nucleotides align to TRBD1. The germline gives CDR1 SGHRS, CDR2 YFSETQ. The CDR3 totals 15 residues. The V and J ends lost 0 bases and 6 bases, in that order; junction bases with no gene match: 7.

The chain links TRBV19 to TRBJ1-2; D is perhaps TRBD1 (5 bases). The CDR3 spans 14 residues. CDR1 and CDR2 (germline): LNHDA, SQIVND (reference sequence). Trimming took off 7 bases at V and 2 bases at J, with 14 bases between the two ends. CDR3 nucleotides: TGTGCCAGTAACGAGGTGGGGCTGAACTATGGCTACACCTTC. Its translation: CASNEVGLNYGYTF. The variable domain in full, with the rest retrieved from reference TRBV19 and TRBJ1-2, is DGGITQSPKYLFRKEGQNVTLSCEQNLNHDAMYWYRQDPGQGLRLIYYSQIVNDFQKGDIAEGYSVSREKKESFPLTVTSAQKNPTAFYLCASNEVGLNYGYTFGSGTRLTVV.

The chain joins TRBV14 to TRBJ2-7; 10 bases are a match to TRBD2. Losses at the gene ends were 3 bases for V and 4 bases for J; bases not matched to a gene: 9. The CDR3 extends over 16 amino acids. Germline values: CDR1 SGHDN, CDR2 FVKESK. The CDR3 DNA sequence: TGTGCCAGCAGCCAGGGCCTCCTAGCGGGGGCTTACGAGCAGTACTTC. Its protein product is CASSQGLLAGAYEQYF.

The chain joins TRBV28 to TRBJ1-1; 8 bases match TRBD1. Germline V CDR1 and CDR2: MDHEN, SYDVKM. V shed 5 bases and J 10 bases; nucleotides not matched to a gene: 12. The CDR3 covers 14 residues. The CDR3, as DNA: TGTGCCAGCAGTGCTACAGGGGGGGTCTTCGGAGCTTTCTTT. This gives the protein CASSATGGVFGAFF.

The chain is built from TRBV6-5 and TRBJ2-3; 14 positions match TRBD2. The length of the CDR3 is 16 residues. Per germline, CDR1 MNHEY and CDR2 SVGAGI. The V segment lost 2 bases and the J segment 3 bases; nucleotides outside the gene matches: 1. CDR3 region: CASSYGLAGGTDTQYF. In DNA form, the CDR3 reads TGTGCCAGCAGTTACGGACTAGCGGGAGGTACAGATACGCAGTATTTT.

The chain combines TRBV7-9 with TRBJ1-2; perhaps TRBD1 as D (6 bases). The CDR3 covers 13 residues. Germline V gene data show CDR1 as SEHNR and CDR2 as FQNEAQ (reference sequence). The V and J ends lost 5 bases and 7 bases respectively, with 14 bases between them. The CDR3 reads CASSPGVAGGYTF. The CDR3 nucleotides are TGTGCCAGCAGCCCAGGGGTGGCCGGTGGCTACACCTTC.

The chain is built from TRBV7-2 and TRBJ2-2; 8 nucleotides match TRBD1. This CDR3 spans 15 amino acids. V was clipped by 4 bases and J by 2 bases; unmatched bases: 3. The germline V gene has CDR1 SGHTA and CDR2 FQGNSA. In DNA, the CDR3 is TGTGCCAGCAGCTCCAGGGGGCGTAACACCGGGGAGCTGTTTTTT. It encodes CASSSRGRNTGELFF.

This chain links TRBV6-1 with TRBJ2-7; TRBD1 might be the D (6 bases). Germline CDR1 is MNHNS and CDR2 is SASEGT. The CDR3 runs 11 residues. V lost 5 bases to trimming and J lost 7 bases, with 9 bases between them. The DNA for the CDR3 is TGTGCCAGCAGTACCGGGACAGAGCAGTACTTC. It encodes CASSTGTEQYF.

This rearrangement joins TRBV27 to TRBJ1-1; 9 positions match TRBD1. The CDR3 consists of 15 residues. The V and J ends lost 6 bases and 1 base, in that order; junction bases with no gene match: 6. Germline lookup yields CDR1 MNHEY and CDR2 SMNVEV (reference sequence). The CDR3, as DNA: TGTGCCAGCAGATGGGACAGGGAAAGGAACACTGAAGCTTTCTTT. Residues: CASRWDRERNTEAFF.

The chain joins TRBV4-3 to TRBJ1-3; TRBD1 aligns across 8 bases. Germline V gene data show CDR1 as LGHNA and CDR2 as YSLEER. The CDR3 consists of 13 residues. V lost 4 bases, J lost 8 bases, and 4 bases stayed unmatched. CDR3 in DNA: TGCGCCAGCAGCCGCACACAGGGGGACACCATATATTTT. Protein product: CASSRTQGDTIYF.

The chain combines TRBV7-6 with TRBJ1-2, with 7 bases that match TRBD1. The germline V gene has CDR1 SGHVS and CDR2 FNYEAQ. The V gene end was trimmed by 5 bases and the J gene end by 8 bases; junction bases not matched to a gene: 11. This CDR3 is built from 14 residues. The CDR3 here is CASSPDREIEGYTF. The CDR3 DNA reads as TGTGCCAGCAGCCCCGACAGGGAGATTGAGGGCTACACCTTC.

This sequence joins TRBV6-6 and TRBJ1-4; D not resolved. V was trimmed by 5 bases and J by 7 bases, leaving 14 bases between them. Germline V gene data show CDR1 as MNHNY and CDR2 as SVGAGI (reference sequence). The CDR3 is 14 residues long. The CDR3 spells CASSPRGGGEKLFF. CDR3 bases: TGTGCCAGCAGTCCCCGGGGAGGTGGTGAAAAACTGTTTTTT.

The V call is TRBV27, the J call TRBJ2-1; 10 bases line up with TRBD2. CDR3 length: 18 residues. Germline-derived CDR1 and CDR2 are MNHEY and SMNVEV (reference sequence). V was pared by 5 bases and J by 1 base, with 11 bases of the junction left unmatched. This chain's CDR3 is CASSPWTASGSSYNEQFF. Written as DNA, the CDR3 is TGTGCCAGCAGTCCCTGGACGGCTAGCGGGAGTTCCTACAATGAGCAGTTCTTC.

The CDR3 sequence: CASSLGLAGPTDTQYF. CDR3 nucleotide sequence: TGTGCCAGCAGCTTGGGACTAGCGGGCCCCACAGATACGCAGTATTTT. The rearrangement joins TRBV5-5 to TRBJ2-3, with TRBD2 matching over 10 bases. CDR1 is SGHKS, CDR2 YYEKEE, per germline (reference sequence). This CDR3 spans 16 amino acids. V gave up 0 bases and J gave up 2 bases; unmatched junction bases: 3.